This T cell receptor (beta chain) was documented in a study of naive and memory T cell subsets. Whole-study results and caveats: In CD4 and CD8 cells, diversity dropped from naive through EMRA. TCR abundance followed a power law differing between naive and memory subsets. Findings for naive and memory subsets could not be checked against ground truth.

The beta constant-region primer was an equimolar mix of two oligonucleotides covering TRBC1 and TRBC2. Nested alpha and beta constant-region primers with the SP2 primer drove four PCR rounds on ligated cDNA. TCRdb processed the UMI-ligation and nested PCR reads anew with MiXCR; each CDR3 protein has one entry. The sample holds around 110,000 distinct CDR3 sequences, 35% to 45% seen once. CMV status came from CD4+ IFNgamma after overnight CMV lysate stimulation. Losses at the gene ends were 5 bases for V and 5 bases for J; bases not matched to a gene: 10. This CDR3 is built from 15 residues. Germline CDR1 reads SNHLY; CDR2 reads FYNNEI. This clonotype was picked up a small number of times. The antigen is not known.

The rearrangement links TRBV2 to TRBJ2-7; 9 positions agree with TRBD1. This TCR was recovered from a human donor in good health. The sample comprised central memory CD4+ T cells from blood. DNA of the CDR3: TGTGCCAGCAGTCGCAGCGGGGACAGGGTACACGAGCAGTACTTC. It encodes CASSRSGDRVHEQYF.